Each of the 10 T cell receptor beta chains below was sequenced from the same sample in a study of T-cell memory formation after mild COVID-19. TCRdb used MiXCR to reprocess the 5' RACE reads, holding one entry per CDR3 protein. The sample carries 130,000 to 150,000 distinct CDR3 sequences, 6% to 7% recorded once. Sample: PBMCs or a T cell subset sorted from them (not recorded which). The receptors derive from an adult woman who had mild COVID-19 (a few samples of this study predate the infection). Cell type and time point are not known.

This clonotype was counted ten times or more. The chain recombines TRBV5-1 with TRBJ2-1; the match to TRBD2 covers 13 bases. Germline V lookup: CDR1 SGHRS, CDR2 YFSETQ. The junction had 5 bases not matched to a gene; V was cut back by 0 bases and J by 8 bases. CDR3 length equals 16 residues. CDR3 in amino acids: CASSLGLAGGIDEQFF. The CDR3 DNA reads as TGCGCCAGCAGCTTGGGACTAGCGGGAGGAATAGATGAGCAGTTCTTC.

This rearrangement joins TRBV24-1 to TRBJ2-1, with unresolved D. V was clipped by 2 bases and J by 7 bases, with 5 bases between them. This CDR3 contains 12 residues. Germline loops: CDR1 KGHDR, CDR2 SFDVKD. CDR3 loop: CATSDSGNEQFF. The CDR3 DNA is TGTGCCACCAGTGATTCCGGGAATGAGCAGTTCTTC.

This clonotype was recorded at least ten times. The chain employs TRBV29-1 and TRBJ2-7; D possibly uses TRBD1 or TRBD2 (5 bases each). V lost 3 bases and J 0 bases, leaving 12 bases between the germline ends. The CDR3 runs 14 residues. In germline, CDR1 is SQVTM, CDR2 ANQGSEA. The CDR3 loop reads CSVESGQGSYEQYF. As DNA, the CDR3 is TGCAGCGTTGAGAGCGGTCAGGGCTCCTACGAGCAGTACTTC.

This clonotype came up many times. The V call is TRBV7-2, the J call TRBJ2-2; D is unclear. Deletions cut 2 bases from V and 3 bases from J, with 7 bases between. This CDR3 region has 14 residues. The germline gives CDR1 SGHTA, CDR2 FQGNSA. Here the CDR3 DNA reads TGTGCCAGCAGCTTAAGGCCGGACACCGGGGAGCTGTTTTTT. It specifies CASSLRPDTGELFF.

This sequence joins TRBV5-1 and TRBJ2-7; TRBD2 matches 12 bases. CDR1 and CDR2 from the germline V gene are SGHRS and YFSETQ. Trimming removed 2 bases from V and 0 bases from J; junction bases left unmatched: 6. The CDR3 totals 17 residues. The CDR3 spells CASSLGLAGSTSYEQYF. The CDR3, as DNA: TGCGCCAGCAGCTTAGGACTAGCGGGGAGTACCTCCTACGAGCAGTACTTC.

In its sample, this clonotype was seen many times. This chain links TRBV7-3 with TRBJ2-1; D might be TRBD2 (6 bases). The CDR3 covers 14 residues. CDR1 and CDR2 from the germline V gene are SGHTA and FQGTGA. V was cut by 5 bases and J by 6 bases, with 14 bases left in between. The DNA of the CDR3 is TGTGCCAGCAGCGCTAACCGGGACTCCAATGAGCAGTTCTTC. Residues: CASSANRDSNEQFF. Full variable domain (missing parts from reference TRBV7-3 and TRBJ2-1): GAGVSQTPSNKVTEKGKYVELRCDPISGHTALYWYRQSLGQGPEFLIYFQGTGAADDSGLPNDRFFAVRPEGSVSTLKIQRTERGDSAVYLCASSANRDSNEQFFGPGTRLTVL.

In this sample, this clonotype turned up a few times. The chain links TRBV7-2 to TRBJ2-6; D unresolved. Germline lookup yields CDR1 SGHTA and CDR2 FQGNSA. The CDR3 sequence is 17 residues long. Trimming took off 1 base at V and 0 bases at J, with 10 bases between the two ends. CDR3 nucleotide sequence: TGTGCCAGCAGCTTAGTTCAGATTCACTCTGGGGCCAACGTCCTGACTTTC. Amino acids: CASSLVQIHSGANVLTF. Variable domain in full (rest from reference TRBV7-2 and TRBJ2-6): GAGVSQSPSNKVTEKGKDVELRCDPISGHTALYWYRQSLGQGLEFLIYFQGNSAPDKSGLPSDRFSAERTGGSVSTLTIQRTQQEDSAVYLCASSLVQIHSGANVLTFGAGSRLTVL.

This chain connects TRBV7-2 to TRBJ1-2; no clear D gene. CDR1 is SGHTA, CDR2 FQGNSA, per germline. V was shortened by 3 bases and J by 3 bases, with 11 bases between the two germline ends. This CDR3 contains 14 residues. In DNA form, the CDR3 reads TGTGCCAGCAGCTTGAGGCGCCAGGACTATGGCTACACCTTC. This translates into CASSLRRQDYGYTF.

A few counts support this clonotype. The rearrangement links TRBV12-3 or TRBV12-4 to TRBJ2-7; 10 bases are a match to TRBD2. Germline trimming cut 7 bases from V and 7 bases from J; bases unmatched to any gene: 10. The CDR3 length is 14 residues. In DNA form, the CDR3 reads TGTGCCAGCACCACGCTAGCGGGAGTTGGGGAGCAGTACTTC. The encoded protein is CASTTLAGVGEQYF.

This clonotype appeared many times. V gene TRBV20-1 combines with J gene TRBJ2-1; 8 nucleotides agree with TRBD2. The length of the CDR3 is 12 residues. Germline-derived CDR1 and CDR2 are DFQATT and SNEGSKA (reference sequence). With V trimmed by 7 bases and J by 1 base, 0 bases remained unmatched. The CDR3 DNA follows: TGCAGTGGCGGGAGGTCCTACAATGAGCAGTTCTTC. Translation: CSGGRSYNEQFF.